Given below is one TCR beta chain in context. This clone's antigen is unknown. No quality values exist for individual bases; no much larger clone is one base distant. Genomic DNA was extracted from sorted cells for sequencing of the TCRbeta CDR3 region. TCRbeta CDR3 regions were sequenced using the immunoSEQ Assay. TCRdb took this table from immuneACCESS and kept in-frame rearrangements with V and J called. Such tables lack part of the clones; where checked against another copy, unresolved V genes explain under half of the gap, and the rest is unexplained. In this sample the table shows approximately 72,000 clones, around 80% of which occur a single time. The ten largest clones capture about 1.6% of the sample. The source of the sample is a study of OX40 agonist ivuxolimab in advanced cancers. With regard to the full study: Ivuxolimab, which targeted the costimulatory receptor OX40 (CD134), was an agonistic, fully human IgG2 monoclonal antibody. A male proportion of about 79% and a mean age of approximately 62 years, ranging from about 20 to 85, were recorded for the dose-escalation cohort. Intravenous ivuxolimab was administered to patients every 2 weeks at six dose levels: 0.01, 0.1, 0.3, 1.5, 3 and 10 mg/kg. Of the approximately 50 patients in dose escalation, about 20 had hepatocellular carcinoma, approximately 15 had melanoma, 9 had renal cell carcinoma and 9 had head and neck cancer. The paper covers the monotherapy dose-escalation part of the phase I ivuxolimab trial, which included N = 52 patients. Peripheral TCRbeta sequencing was intended to test whether TCR sequence diversity was altered and clonal T-cell expansion was caused by ivuxolimab. Prior anti-PD-1, anti-PD-L1 or anti-CTLA-4 therapy was permitted, and checkpoint inhibitors had been received by less than 45% of dose-escalation patients. Partial responses occurred in three dose-escalation patients: two with cutaneous melanoma and one with hepatocellular carcinoma.

There are 14 amino acids in the CDR3, from cysteine to phenylalanine inclusive. Just the 42-base CDR3 DNA is kept, in frame starting at base 1. CDR1 and CDR2 are read off the germline V gene as SQVTM and ANQGSEA. From V the trimming removes 6 bases and from J it removes 4 bases, while the gene matches leave 11 bases of the junction unaccounted for. Broader findings and caveats from the paper: Clonal expansion of both CD4+ and CD8+ blood T cells was observed from baseline to week 6 at doses 0.1 to 3.0 mg/kg. In partial responders in the 0.1-3.0 mg/kg groups, normalized peripheral clonal expansion was found to be among the lowest, especially among CD8+ T cells. After ivuxolimab, expanded clones were on average more numerous among CD8+ T cells than among CD4+ T cells. Low levels of normalized T-cell clonal expansion were also shown by some nonresponding patients. The antigen specificity of the peripheral T cells that underwent clonal expansion was not determined.

Patients with autoimmune disease history or receiving systemic immunosuppression were excluded from the trial. In every dose cohort, peripheral blood was drawn for TCR sequencing at baseline, cycle 4 day 1, and cycle 7 day 1. The samples were taken from a phase I, first-in-human, multicenter, open-label dose-escalation trial of ivuxolimab. Adults with locally advanced or metastatic head and neck squamous cell, hepatocellular, melanoma or renal cell carcinoma were enrolled in the trial. Before TCR sequencing, CD4+ T cells and CD8+ T cells from peripheral blood were sorted into separate populations. This receptor was identified in an adult with an advanced solid tumor such as melanoma, head and neck, liver or kidney cancer. The rearrangement combines TRBV29-1 with TRBJ2-7, with 8 middle bases fitting TRBD1. The specimen comprised CD4+ or CD8+ T cells sorted from blood, sampled in a trial of the OX40 agonist ivuxolimab. Read as DNA, the sequence is TGCAGCGTGGGCGGACAGGGCCCGAAATACGAGCAGTACTTC. Its product reads: CSVGGQGPKYEQYF.